Each of the 26 T cell receptor beta chains below was sequenced from the same sample in a study of blood T cell repertoires in COVID-19. Only in-frame clones appear in the TCRdb table, and some are missing; sequencing was by immunoSEQ multiplex PCR. Among under 400,000 clones, 70% to 90% were seen once, and the ten largest hold 4% to 5.5%. Sequenced sample: PBMCs or T cells enriched from blood (not recorded which). These receptors were collected from a middle-aged woman with acute COVID-19.

The gene calls are TRBV27 and TRBJ2-2, with a weak D call TRBD1 (5 bases). CDR1 MNHEY and CDR2 SMNVEV come from the germline V gene (reference sequence). Trimming removed 5 bases from V and 4 bases from J, with 8 bases in between. This CDR3 is built from 13 residues. The CDR3 DNA reads as TGTGCCAGCAGTGACAGCTTCACCGGGGAGCTGTTTTTT. As protein: CASSDSFTGELFF.

The J gene is TRBJ2-5, the V gene TRBV7-3, with D perhaps TRBD1 (6 bases). Germline V lookup: CDR1 SGHTA, CDR2 FQGTGA. The length of the CDR3 is 15 residues. Between the trimmed V and J ends, which lost 2 bases and 5 bases, there was a span of 15 bases. The CDR3 protein is CASSLWAGDGETQYF. DNA of the CDR3: TGTGCCAGCAGCTTATGGGCAGGGGACGGGGAGACCCAGTACTTC. The full variable domain, completed using reference TRBV7-3 and TRBJ2-5, is GAGVSQTPSNKVTEKGKYVELRCDPISGHTALYWYRQSLGQGPEFLIYFQGTGAADDSGLPNDRFFAVRPEGSVSTLKIQRTERGDSAVYLCASSLWAGDGETQYFGPGTRLLVL.

The J gene is TRBJ2-3, the V gene TRBV5-1; 8 bases line up with TRBD1. The V gene's germline CDR1 is SGHRS and CDR2 YFSETQ. This CDR3 region has 16 residues. The V gene end was trimmed by 2 bases and the J gene end by 0 bases; junction bases not matched to a gene: 5. The CDR3 loop is CASSFYQGASTDTQYF. The CDR3 region has the DNA TGCGCCAGCAGCTTTTACCAGGGGGCTAGCACAGATACGCAGTATTTT.

This chain joins TRBV3-1 (or the pseudogene TRBV3-2) and TRBJ2-1; 7 nucleotides match TRBD2. From germline, CDR1 is LGHDT and CDR2 YNNKEL (reference sequence). Trimming took 1 base from V and 0 from J; bases not matched to a gene: 15. The CDR3 is made up of 20 amino acids. The CDR3 bases are TGTGCCAGCAGCCAAGCCATCGGAGGAGCGGGGTCGAGCTCCTACAATGAGCAGTTCTTC. Translating gives CASSQAIGGAGSSSYNEQFF.

The chain employs TRBV27 and TRBJ1-1, with D maybe TRBD1 (5 bases). The germline V gene encodes CDR1 MNHEY and CDR2 SMNVEV (reference sequence). V gave up 4 bases and J gave up 0 bases, with 12 bases separating them. The CDR3 contains 15 residues. The CDR3 spells CASSWSGRVNTEAFF. CDR3 DNA sequence: TGTGCCAGCAGTTGGTCCGGCAGGGTGAACACTGAAGCTTTCTTT.

V gene TRBV7-9 combines with J gene TRBJ1-5; no definite D call. This CDR3 spans 17 amino acids. The V and J ends lost 5 bases and 3 bases respectively, with 20 bases between them. Per the germline V gene, CDR1 is SEHNR and CDR2 is FQNEAQ (reference sequence). CDR3 sequence reads: CASSPGGSGRHNQPQHF. CDR3 in DNA: TGTGCCAGCAGCCCGGGCGGGTCTGGTCGGCACAATCAGCCCCAGCATTTT.

A few counts support this clone. The chain couples TRBV28 to TRBJ1-4, with D maybe TRBD1 (6 bases). The CDR3 has 14 residues. Per the germline V gene, CDR1 is MDHEN and CDR2 is SYDVKM. The ends were cut back, 6 bases at V and 8 bases at J, with 16 bases in the middle. CDR3 sequence (DNA): TGTGCCAGCAGGACGGACAGTTTTGGGGAAAAACTGTTTTTT. Amino acids: CASRTDSFGEKLFF.

The chain recombines TRBV11-2 with TRBJ2-7, with a weak D call TRBD2 (6 bases). Trimming left V 0 bases short and J 2 bases short, with 14 bases between. Per germline, CDR1 SGHAT and CDR2 FQNNGV. The CDR3 spans 16 residues. The CDR3 reads CASSLDLRGAAYEQYF. The CDR3 DNA sequence: TGTGCCAGCAGCTTAGATCTTCGCGGGGCGGCCTACGAGCAGTACTTC. The variable domain in full, with the rest retrieved from reference TRBV11-2 and TRBJ2-7, is EAGVAQSPRYKIIEKRQSVAFWCNPISGHATLYWYQQILGQGPKLLIQFQNNGVVDDSQLPKDRFSAERLKGVDSTLKIQPAKLEDSAVYLCASSLDLRGAAYEQYFGPGTRLTVT.

The chain carries TRBV28 and TRBJ1-3; D is uncertain. The germline V and J ends were trimmed by 6 bases and 4 bases, with 4 bases remaining between them. The CDR3 sequence is 11 residues long. Germline V gene lookup returns CDR1 MDHEN and CDR2 SYDVKM. For the CDR3, the DNA is TGTGCCAGCAGACGGGGAAACACCATATATTTT. Its protein product is CASRRGNTIYF.

The gene calls are TRBV5-5 and TRBJ1-2; 7 positions agree with TRBD1. Trimming cost V 4 bases and J 2 bases; bases outside gene matches: 2. The CDR3 has 13 amino acids. Germline loops: CDR1 SGHKS, CDR2 YYEKEE (reference sequence). The CDR3 protein is CASSTGQNYGYTF. In nucleotides, the CDR3 is TGTGCCAGCAGCACGGGACAGAACTATGGCTACACCTTC.

The chain combines TRBV5-6 with TRBJ2-7; D is ambiguous. Looked up from germline, CDR1 is SGHDT and CDR2 is YYEEEE. V lost 0 bases to trimming and J lost 0 bases, with 4 bases between them. This CDR3 is 13 amino acids long. The chain's CDR3 is CASSLVRSYEQYF. DNA of the CDR3: TGTGCCAGCAGCTTGGTTCGCTCCTACGAGCAGTACTTC.

The V call is TRBV3-1 (or the pseudogene TRBV3-2), the J call TRBJ2-5; a weak D match, TRBD2 (5 bases). The V end lost 0 bases, the J end lost 5 bases, and 10 bases lay between the germline ends. Germline CDR1 is LGHDT and CDR2 is YNNKEL (reference sequence). The CDR3 loop spans 14 amino acids. The CDR3 region has the DNA TGTGCCAGCAGCCAAGAGGCTAGCAGGGAGACCCAGTACTTC. Its translation is CASSQEASRETQYF.

The chain couples TRBV3-1 (or the pseudogene TRBV3-2) to TRBJ2-1; 9 positions agree with TRBD1. V was clipped by 9 bases and J by 1 base; unmatched bases: 7. CDR3 length: 15 residues. Germline CDR1 is LGHDT and CDR2 is YNNKEL (reference sequence). CDR3: CARLQGAKSYNEQFF. The CDR3, as DNA: TGTGCCAGGTTACAGGGGGCAAAATCCTACAATGAGCAGTTCTTC.

This chain connects TRBV7-9 to TRBJ2-3, with D possibly being TRBD2 (6 bases). CDR3 length: 15 residues. Germline CDR1 reads SEHNR; CDR2 reads FQNEAQ (reference sequence). The V and J ends lost 5 bases and 5 bases respectively, with 17 bases between them. CDR3 in amino acids: CASSRDAGPLDTQYF. Written as DNA, the CDR3 is TGTGCCAGCAGCCGGGACGCGGGGCCCCTAGATACGCAGTATTTT.

The V gene is TRBV3-1 (or the pseudogene TRBV3-2), the J gene TRBJ2-7; D perhaps matches TRBD2 (6 bases). Germline lookup yields CDR1 LGHDT and CDR2 YNNKEL (reference sequence). CDR3 size: 14 residues. Trimming removed 6 bases at V and 3 bases at J, with 15 bases between. The CDR3 loop reads CASSLTGSIYEQYF. The CDR3 DNA sequence: TGTGCCAGCAGTCTCACCGGGAGTATCTACGAGCAGTACTTC.

This clone was counted once. The V gene is TRBV4-2, the J gene TRBJ2-3; 9 bases agree with TRBD2. With V trimmed by 3 bases and J by 6 bases, 13 bases remained unmatched. Germline V gene data show CDR1 as LGHNA and CDR2 as YNFKEQ. This CDR3 is 17 amino acids long. CDR3 DNA sequence: TGTGCCAGCAGCCAGATGGGGGGCGCGGGGGGGCGTGATACGCAGTATTTT. Its translation is CASSQMGGAGGRDTQYF.

V gene TRBV12-2 combines with J gene TRBJ2-2; the D call in the table, TRBD1, was not verified against the DNA. TRBV12-2 corresponds to a pseudogene. The CDR3 is 17 residues long. This CDR3 is CASRLRCRGANTGELFF. CDR3 in DNA: TGTGCAAGTCGCTTACGCTGTCGTGGGGCCAACACCGGGGAGCTGTTTTTT.

The chain couples TRBV11-2 to TRBJ2-3; D uncertain. Per germline, CDR1 SGHAT and CDR2 FQNNGV. Trimming took 1 base from V and 3 from J, leaving 11 bases between them. The CDR3 spans 15 residues. The CDR3 spells CASSLVTQKTDTQYF. The CDR3 coding sequence is TGTGCCAGCAGCTTAGTAACCCAGAAAACAGATACGCAGTATTTT.

The chain combines TRBV7-9 with TRBJ2-7, with 8 bases lining up with TRBD1. V was clipped by 2 bases and J by 0 bases; unmatched bases: 6. Germline lookup yields CDR1 SEHNR and CDR2 FQNEAQ (reference sequence). The CDR3 is 16 residues long. The CDR3 DNA sequence: TGTGCCAGCAGCTTAACAGGGGGGCCGCACTCCTACGAGCAGTACTTC. Translating it yields CASSLTGGPHSYEQYF. The full variable domain, its missing parts supplied by reference TRBV7-9 and TRBJ2-7, is DTGVSQNPRHKITKRGQNVTFRCDPISEHNRLYWYRQTLGQGPEFLTYFQNEAQLEKSRLLSDRFSAERPKGSFSTLEIQRTEQGDSAMYLCASSLTGGPHSYEQYFGPGTRLTVT.

The chain couples TRBV4-3 to TRBJ2-5, with D perhaps TRBD1 (5 bases). Trimming stripped 1 base from V and 3 bases from J, with 12 bases between. Germline V gives CDR1 LGHNA, CDR2 YSLEER. CDR3 size: 15 residues. The CDR3 region is CASSQGRGWEETQYF. CDR3 DNA: TGCGCCAGCAGCCAAGGAAGGGGATGGGAAGAGACCCAGTACTTC.

The chain carries TRBV28 and TRBJ1-2; TRBD1 matches 10 bases. The J segment lost 7 bases and the V segment lost 7 bases, leaving 9 bases of the junction unmatched. This CDR3 is built from 14 residues. Germline values: CDR1 MDHEN, CDR2 SYDVKM. The CDR3 region is CASKQLDRGFGYTF. In DNA form, the CDR3 reads TGTGCCAGCAAACAGCTGGACAGGGGGTTTGGCTACACCTTC.

The chain uses TRBV4-3 and TRBJ2-1; 7 nucleotides align to TRBD2. From germline, CDR1 is LGHNA and CDR2 YSLEER. Unmatched junction bases numbered 10, after V lost 1 base and J lost 4 bases. The CDR3 runs to 17 residues. Here the CDR3 DNA reads TGCGCCAGCAGCCAAGGTGTTGCGGGGGTATTTTACAATGAGCAGTTCTTC. It is translated as CASSQGVAGVFYNEQFF.

This clone has only one observation. This chain links TRBV6-4 with TRBJ2-3; TRBD2 aligns across 7 bases. CDR1 is MRHNA, CDR2 SNTAGT, per germline. Germline trimming cut 2 bases from V and 4 bases from J; bases unmatched to any gene: 6. The CDR3 sequence is 15 residues long. CDR3 coding DNA: TGTGCCAGCAGTGACACGGGCGGGGGACCAGATACGCAGTATTTT. This sequence encodes CASSDTGGGPDTQYF.

The CDR3 DNA follows: TGCAGCGTTGAAACGTACAGCGGCTATGGCTACACCTTC. Its translation is CSVETYSGYGYTF. The chain recombines TRBV29-1 with TRBJ1-2; D unclear. CDR1 and CDR2 from the germline V gene are SQVTM and ANQGSEA. V lost 2 bases and J lost 4, with 11 bases in between. CDR3 length: 13 amino acids.

The V gene is TRBV29-1, the J gene TRBJ2-5, with TRBD2 identical over 10 bases. This CDR3 is 13 amino acids long. The germline CDR1 and CDR2 sequences are SQVTM and ANQGSEA. The ends lost 8 bases at V and 5 bases at J; junction bases unmatched: 8. The CDR3 region has the DNA TGCAGCTTAAGCGGGAGGGCCGTGGAGACCCAGTACTTC. Its protein is CSLSGRAVETQYF.

V is TRBV25-1 and J is TRBJ2-2; 11 nucleotides line up with TRBD2. The CDR3 spans 16 residues. Trimming removed 6 bases from V and 4 bases from J; junction bases left unmatched: 7. Germline assignment: CDR1 MGHDK and CDR2 SYGVNS. The CDR3 sequence is CASSRLAGKGTGELFF. The CDR3 nucleotides are TGTGCCAGCAGCAGACTAGCGGGAAAGGGCACCGGGGAGCTGTTTTTT.